This passage covers 4 T cell receptor beta chains from one sample sequenced in a study of shared clonotypes between healthy human individuals. CD45RO negativity and positive selection for CCR7 defined naive CD8 cells, a population that excluded terminally differentiated effector memory CD45RA+ cells. The repertoire was sequenced with immunoSEQ multiplex PCR; TCRdb's copy has only in-frame clones and lacks some. The data hold around 650,000 clones, with roughly 96% observed a single time. The sequenced material came from naive CD8+ T cells sorted from blood. The source of these receptors is a woman younger than 45 in good health.

The rearrangement uses TRBV7-9 and TRBJ1-1, with D hard to call. V gave up 2 bases and J gave up 3 bases, with 10 bases separating them. Per germline, CDR1 SEHNR and CDR2 FQNEAQ (reference sequence). This CDR3 is 14 amino acids long. This CDR3 reads CASSLSSSYTEAFF. CDR3 DNA: TGTGCCAGCAGCTTAAGTAGTTCGTACACTGAAGCTTTCTTT.

The chain couples TRBV6-6 to TRBJ1-4; the D is unclear. CDR3 length: 14 amino acids. V lost 6 bases, J lost 4 bases, and 12 bases lay in between. CDR1 and CDR2 from the germline V gene are MNHNY and SVGAGI (reference sequence). This CDR3 is CASSPERYNEKLFF. For the CDR3, the DNA is TGTGCCAGCAGCCCCGAGAGGTATAATGAAAAACTGTTTTTT.

This clone occurred a few times. The chain recombines TRBV7-9 with TRBJ2-4; D gene ambiguous. The V end was cut by 3 bases, the J end by 4 bases, with 4 bases between. The CDR3 covers 12 residues. CDR1 and CDR2 from the germline V gene are SEHNR and FQNEAQ (reference sequence). CDR3 residues: CASSLGKNIQYF. The CDR3 DNA reads TGTGCCAGCAGCTTGGGGAAAAACATTCAGTACTTC.

The chain links TRBV19 to TRBJ2-7; possible D gene TRBD1, 6 bases. Germline CDR1 and CDR2: LNHDA and SQIVND (reference sequence). Trimming stripped 3 bases from V and 2 bases from J, with 11 bases between. The CDR3 extends over 14 amino acids. The CDR3 sequence is CASSIGQIPYEQYF. In DNA, the CDR3 is TGTGCCAGTAGTATTGGACAGATCCCCTACGAGCAGTACTTC.